This TCR beta chain emerged from a study of blood T cell repertoires in COVID-19. Study-level information: Spain, Italy and the United States supplied samples that represented acute and convalescent COVID-19. Nucleic acid was either cDNA or gDNA, and it came from T cells, B-cell-depleted T cells, or PBMCs.

The V gene lost 1 base and the J gene lost 7 bases, with 11 bases spanning the gap. The CDR3 is made up of 14 amino acids. CDR1 is SGHTA, CDR2 FQGNSA, per germline. This clone was seen more than once but under ten times. The same CDR3 also results from other DNA sequences found in this sample. In the original workflow: Reference gene primer amplification gave nucleated cell count estimates. Only in-frame clones appear in the TCRdb table, and some are missing; sequencing was by immunoSEQ multiplex PCR. The V and J calls and the clone size are those of that table, but D and trimming were determined from the DNA. The table shows approximately 260,000 clones, with over 75% occurring only once.

The material sequenced was peripheral blood. The rearrangement links TRBV7-2 to TRBJ1-5; D possibly corresponds to TRBD1 (5 bases). This sequence originates from a human donor in a cohort sampled during active COVID-19. The CDR3 coding sequence is TGTGCCAGCAGCTTAGATAGGGGAGGCCAGCCCCAGCATTTT. This encodes CASSLDRGGQPQHF.